The 15 T cell receptor beta chains below were found in one sample sequenced in a study of cytomegalovirus exposure and HLA in healthy donors. 13 Jbeta primers and 60 Vbeta primers were used for the PCR. Sequencing used immunoSEQ multiplex PCR; TCRdb keeps in-frame clones, though not all of them. Of about 130,000 clones listed, more than 75% are singletons. The sequencing input was PBMCs. These receptors all stem from a woman aged 60-75 years in good health and CMV-seropositive.

Regarding this clone: This likely reflects a read error, since a far larger clone is one base away. Other DNA sequences in this sample translate to the same CDR3. The V call is TRBV7-9, the J call TRBJ2-2; 10 bases fit TRBD1. V was pared by 5 bases and J by 6 bases, with 3 bases of the junction left unmatched. Germline-derived CDR1 and CDR2 are SEHNR and FQNEAQ (reference sequence). There are 14 residues in the CDR3. CDR3 region: CASSQGQGAGELFF. DNA of the CDR3: TGTGCCAGCAGCCAAGGACAGGGGGCCGGGGAGCTGTTTTTT.

Comment on this clone: Other DNA sequences of this sample code for an identical CDR3. The CDR3 sequence is CASSYAGRSGYTF. The CDR3 DNA reads TGTGCCAGCAGTTACGCAGGGCGCTCTGGCTACACCTTC. V is TRBV6-5 and J is TRBJ1-2; D perhaps matches TRBD1 (5 bases). Germline values: CDR1 MNHEY, CDR2 SVGAGI. V gave up 2 bases and J gave up 7 bases, with 11 bases separating them. CDR3 length: 13 amino acids.

The V gene is TRBV19, the J gene TRBJ2-5; 7 positions agree with TRBD1. The V and J ends lost 7 bases and 0 bases, in that order; junction bases with no gene match: 2. The CDR3 has 13 residues. CDR1 and CDR2 from the germline V gene are LNHDA and SQIVND (reference sequence). This chain's CDR3 is CASKGADQETQYF. The CDR3 DNA is TGTGCCAGTAAGGGGGCGGACCAAGAGACCCAGTACTTC.

V usage is TRBV29-1 and J usage is TRBJ1-2, with 8 bases lining up with TRBD1. The V gene's germline CDR1 is SQVTM and CDR2 ANQGSEA. V lost 7 bases, J lost 8 bases, and 9 bases stayed unmatched. This CDR3 is 12 amino acids long. The CDR3 region has the DNA TGCAGCGACGCCCGGACAGGGCACGGCTACACCTTC. It yields the protein CSDARTGHGYTF. The variable domain in full, completed from reference TRBV29-1 and TRBJ1-2, reads SAVISQKPSRDICQRGTSLTIQCQVDSQVTMMFWYRQQPGQSLTLIATANQGSEATYESGFVIDKFPISRPNLTFSTLTVSNMSPEDSSIYLCSDARTGHGYTFGSGTRLTVV.

This chain joins TRBV6-1 and TRBJ1-5; 8 bases map to TRBD1. This CDR3 is built from 14 residues. Losses at the gene ends were 6 bases for V and 6 bases for J; bases not matched to a gene: 7. Germline V lookup: CDR1 MNHNS, CDR2 SASEGT. The CDR3 nucleotides are TGTGCCAGCAGCAAAGGACAGGGAATTCAGCCCCAGCATTTT. Translated, it gives CASSKGQGIQPQHF.

The chain recombines TRBV7-9 with TRBJ1-2, with 9 bases matching TRBD1. CDR1 SEHNR and CDR2 FQNEAQ come from the germline V gene (reference sequence). The CDR3 is 15 residues long. V dropped 2 bases and J dropped 10; count of bases not matched to a gene: 11. The CDR3 here is CASSLPSGTGNNYTF. CDR3 in DNA: TGTGCCAGCAGCTTACCCTCAGGGACAGGGAATAACTACACCTTC.

The V and J genes are TRBV2 and TRBJ2-4; TRBD1 agrees at 8 bases. V shed 6 bases and J 0 bases; nucleotides not matched to a gene: 1. CDR1 is SNHLY and CDR2 is FYNNEI in the germline V gene. This CDR3 spans 14 amino acids. The CDR3 region is CASRGQVAKNIQYF. The CDR3 bases are TGTGCCAGCAGGGGACAGGTAGCCAAAAACATTCAGTACTTC.

This clone was observed a handful of times. The J gene is TRBJ1-2, the V gene TRBV6-6; possibly TRBD1 for D (6 bases). Germline V CDR1 and CDR2: MNHNY, SVGAGI (reference sequence). Trimming pared 5 bases from V and 7 bases from J, leaving 14 bases between. This CDR3 has 13 amino acids. CDR3 loop: CASSPRTDSGYTF. As DNA, the CDR3 is TGTGCCAGCAGTCCGAGGACAGACTCTGGCTACACCTTC.

The rearrangement joins TRBV5-4 to TRBJ1-3; a weak D match, TRBD1 (6 bases). Trimming shortened V by 2 bases and J by 1 base, and 7 bases separated the two germline ends. CDR3 size: 14 residues. Germline V lookup: CDR1 SGHNT, CDR2 YYREEE (reference sequence). Here the CDR3 reads CASSLQGSGNTIYF. CDR3 bases: TGTGCCAGCAGCTTACAGGGATCTGGAAACACCATATATTTT.

The gene calls are TRBV15 and TRBJ1-2, with D possibly TRBD1 on 6 matching bases. The germline V gene encodes CDR1 LNHNV and CDR2 YYDKDF (reference sequence). V lost 0 bases and J lost 5, with 19 bases in between. The CDR3 covers 17 residues. The CDR3 nucleotides are TGTGCCACCAGCAGAGATTGGGGGCGACCCGAGAGATATGGCTACACCTTC. Its protein is CATSRDWGRPERYGYTF.

The chain carries TRBV2 and TRBJ1-2; possible D gene TRBD1, 5 bases. The CDR3 covers 13 residues. From germline, CDR1 is SNHLY and CDR2 FYNNEI. Trimming removed 6 bases from V and 4 bases from J, with 12 bases in between. DNA of the CDR3: TGTGCCAGCAGGCCGGACACCTCCTATGGCTACACCTTC. Protein: CASRPDTSYGYTF.

This clone appeared a single time. J is TRBJ1-1 and V is TRBV19; D possibly corresponds to TRBD1 (5 bases). Germline loops: CDR1 LNHDA, CDR2 SQIVND (reference sequence). The V and J ends lost 4 bases and 5 bases respectively, with 14 bases between them. The CDR3 spans 14 residues. The CDR3 protein is CASSKGLGGTEAFF. CDR3 sequence (DNA): TGTGCCAGTAGTAAGGGATTGGGGGGAACTGAAGCTTTCTTT.

This sequence joins TRBV27 and TRBJ1-2, with 7 bases fitting TRBD1. V lost 3 bases and J lost 4; bases outside the gene matches: 17. The CDR3 is 18 amino acids. Germline V gives CDR1 MNHEY, CDR2 SMNVEV (reference sequence). CDR3 bases: TGTGCCAGCAGTTTTCGCCCCCCAACAGGGGTCCAAGTCTATGGCTACACCTTC. Its protein is CASSFRPPTGVQVYGYTF.

CDR3 DNA sequence: TGTGCCAGCAGTTACTTGCCCGGGACTAGCGGTGAGCAGTTCTTC. The encoded protein is CASSYLPGTSGEQFF. This rearrangement joins TRBV6-6 to TRBJ2-1; 11 bases map to TRBD2. Losses at the gene ends were 1 base for V and 9 bases for J; bases not matched to a gene: 5. Looked up from germline, CDR1 is MNHNY and CDR2 is SVGAGI (reference sequence). This CDR3 is built from 15 residues.

This clone was observed once. V gene TRBV6-6 combines with J gene TRBJ1-5; tentative D call: TRBD1 (5 bases). This CDR3 spans 14 amino acids. The ends were cut back, 4 bases at V and 7 bases at J, with 14 bases in the middle. Germline CDR1 reads MNHNY; CDR2 reads SVGAGI (reference sequence). The CDR3: CASSSADSSQPQHF. In nucleotides, the CDR3 is TGTGCCAGCAGTTCCGCCGACAGTTCCCAGCCCCAGCATTTT.